These 5 T cell receptor beta chains were all obtained from the same sample, sequenced in a study of T cell responses to AZD1222 COVID-19 vaccine. The repertoire was sequenced with immunoSEQ multiplex PCR; TCRdb's copy has only in-frame clones and lacks some. The sample lists around 58,000 clones; around 84% were seen once. The input for sequencing was peripheral blood, taken on day 0 of AZD1222 vaccination. These receptors were obtained from an adult in good health.

The chain joins TRBV3-1 (or the pseudogene TRBV3-2) to TRBJ2-2; D might be TRBD2 (6 bases). CDR1 is LGHDT, CDR2 YNNKEL, per germline (reference sequence). With 5 bases removed from V and 0 bases from J, the gap between germline ends came to 10 bases. The CDR3 is 15 amino acids. Here the CDR3 reads CASSLSGANTGELFF. The CDR3 region has the DNA TGTGCCAGCAGCTTATCGGGAGCGAACACCGGGGAGCTGTTTTTT.

The V call is TRBV5-1, the J call TRBJ1-3; D might be TRBD1 (6 bases). The length of the CDR3 is 17 residues. Germline values: CDR1 SGHRS, CDR2 YFSETQ. V lost 4 bases to trimming and J lost 2 bases, with 19 bases between them. As DNA, the CDR3 is TGCGCCAGCAGCCCGAGAGCAGGGGCAGGAGCTGGAAACACCATATATTTT. Protein sequence: CASSPRAGAGAGNTIYF. Drawing the rest from reference TRBV5-1 and TRBJ1-3, the complete variable domain is KAGVTQTPRYLIKTRGQQVTLSCSPISGHRSVSWYQQTPGQGLQFLFEYFSETQRNKGNFPGRFSGRQFSNSRSEMNVSTLELGDSALYLCASSPRAGAGAGNTIYFGEGSWLTVV.

The CDR3 nucleotides are TGTGCCAGCAGCTTAGAACTAGCGGGGGCCTACGAGCAGTACTTC. Protein: CASSLELAGAYEQYF. The chain uses TRBV7-2 and TRBJ2-7, with 11 positions matching TRBD2. The V and J ends lost 1 base and 2 bases, in that order; junction bases with no gene match: 1. Germline CDR1 is SGHTA and CDR2 is FQGNSA. CDR3 length: 15 amino acids.

The J gene is TRBJ2-3, the V gene TRBV19, with 7 bases fitting TRBD1. CDR3 length: 16 amino acids. Germline CDR1 and CDR2: LNHDA and SQIVND (reference sequence). V gave up 3 bases and J gave up 1 base; unmatched junction bases: 7. The CDR3 is CASSIKGAKGTDTQYF. Written as DNA, the CDR3 is TGTGCCAGTAGTATCAAGGGGGCGAAAGGCACAGATACGCAGTATTTT. Full variable domain (missing parts from reference TRBV19 and TRBJ2-3): DGGITQSPKYLFRKEGQNVTLSCEQNLNHDAMYWYRQDPGQGLRLIYYSQIVNDFQKGDIAEGYSVSREKKESFPLTVTSAQKNPTAFYLCASSIKGAKGTDTQYFGPGTRLTVL.

The CDR3 region has the DNA TGTGCCAGCTCGATTGGGTCCGGGGGCGGCGGAAACACCATATATTTT. This encodes CASSIGSGGGGNTIYF. The rearrangement links TRBV18 to TRBJ1-3; D possibly corresponds to TRBD1 (6 bases). The CDR3 runs to 16 residues. Germline V gene sequence: CDR1 KGHSH, CDR2 LQKENI. V was shortened by 6 bases and J by 4 bases, with 19 bases between the two germline ends.